The 15 T cell receptor beta chains below come from one sample, sequenced in a study of post-analysis software for immune sequencing data. Study-level findings and limits: Comparison of patients with controls showed five TRBV segments more frequent in patients, TRBV5-6, TRBV5-1 and TRBV20-1 among them.

Each TCR beta cDNA library carried unique molecular identifiers. TCRdb reprocessed the PCR reads with MiXCR, giving one entry per CDR3 protein. The table has 740,000 or so distinct CDR3 sequences, about 50% seen once; the top ten hold 4.6%. These receptors are not linked to any known antigen. The sequencing sample was made of blood. The source of these receptors is a girl aged 5 to 17 with multiple sclerosis.

This clonotype was seen a few times. The chain links TRBV11-2 to TRBJ1-2; TRBD1 is a possible D gene (5 bases). Germline CDR1 and CDR2: SGHAT and FQNNGV. The CDR3 runs 13 residues. V was pared by 5 bases and J by 2 bases, with 9 bases between. For the CDR3, the DNA is TGTGCCAGCAGCAAGGGGAGGAACTATGGCTACACCTTC. Translating it yields CASSKGRNYGYTF.

J is TRBJ1-1 and V is TRBV7-2; no reliable D call. Trimming took 5 bases from V and 1 from J, leaving 11 bases between them. Germline CDR1 reads SGHTA; CDR2 reads FQGNSA. CDR3 length: 14 residues. The CDR3 loop is CASSPTRTNTEAFF. CDR3 DNA: TGTGCCAGCAGCCCAACCCGGACGAACACTGAAGCTTTCTTT.

The chain links TRBV7-9 to TRBJ2-3; D uncertain. Trimming shortened V by 5 bases and J by 0 bases, and 15 bases separated the two germline ends. The CDR3 runs 16 residues. Per the germline V gene, CDR1 is SEHNR and CDR2 is FQNEAQ (reference sequence). The chain's CDR3 is CASSPPAADSTDTQYF. The CDR3 DNA follows: TGTGCCAGCAGCCCCCCCGCGGCAGATAGCACAGATACGCAGTATTTT.

V gene TRBV4-1 combines with J gene TRBJ1-2; TRBD1 might be the D (5 bases). Trimming removed 2 bases at V and 5 bases at J, with 12 bases between. Germline V gene lookup returns CDR1 MGHRA and CDR2 YSYEKL. The CDR3 totals 14 residues. Here the CDR3 reads CASSQLSGNYGYTF. CDR3 sequence (DNA): TGCGCCAGCAGCCAATTATCAGGGAATTATGGCTACACCTTC.

The chain couples TRBV20-1 to TRBJ2-7, with D unclear. CDR1 DFQATT and CDR2 SNEGSKA come from the germline V gene (reference sequence). Trimming removed 2 bases at V and 7 bases at J, with 21 bases between. CDR3 length: 15 residues. The CDR3 nucleotides are TGCAGTGCTAGAATAGGTTCCCCAGCCTACAATGAGCAGTACTTC. Its translation: CSARIGSPAYNEQYF.

The gene calls are TRBV5-5 and TRBJ2-4, with D maybe TRBD1 (5 bases). CDR3 length: 11 residues. The V end was cut by 5 bases, the J end by 9 bases, with 9 bases between. The germline V gene encodes CDR1 SGHKS and CDR2 YYEKEE (reference sequence). The CDR3 spells CASRGVGIQYF. The CDR3 DNA reads as TGTGCCAGCAGAGGGGTGGGCATTCAGTACTTC.

This rearrangement joins TRBV20-1 to TRBJ1-1; a weak D match, TRBD1 (5 bases). CDR1 is DFQATT and CDR2 is SNEGSKA in the germline V gene (reference sequence). Deletions cut 3 bases from V and 5 bases from J, with 13 bases between. The CDR3 extends over 13 amino acids. CDR3 sequence: CSASFGAGTEAFF. For the CDR3, the DNA is TGCAGTGCTAGCTTCGGGGCTGGGACTGAAGCTTTCTTT.

This clonotype was picked up one time. J is TRBJ1-1 and V is TRBV4-1, with D uncertain. The V and J ends lost 3 bases and 6 bases respectively, with 14 bases between them. The CDR3 is 14 amino acids. Germline V gene lookup returns CDR1 MGHRA and CDR2 YSYEKL. Written as DNA, the CDR3 is TGCGCCAGCAGCCATACCGGAGTAGACGCTGAAGCTTTCTTT. Residues: CASSHTGVDAEAFF.

Only a few counts were recorded for this clonotype. The chain recombines TRBV4-2 with TRBJ2-5, with 14 nucleotides matching TRBD2. The trim removed 0 bases at V and 5 bases at J, leaving 11 bases unmatched. The germline gives CDR1 LGHNA, CDR2 YNFKEQ. The CDR3 runs to 19 residues. The CDR3 region is CASSQDPRLAGGPDETQYF. The DNA for the CDR3 is TGTGCCAGCAGCCAAGACCCCCGACTAGCGGGAGGGCCTGATGAGACCCAGTACTTC.

This clonotype was detected many times. This chain uses TRBV25-1 with TRBJ2-7; no definite D call. The germline CDR1 and CDR2 sequences are MGHDK and SYGVNS. V shed 2 bases and J shed 6 bases, with 8 bases lying between them. The length of the CDR3 is 12 residues. CDR3 loop: CASSERQFEQYF. For the CDR3, the DNA is TGTGCCAGCAGTGAACGACAATTCGAGCAGTACTTC.

The V gene is TRBV27, the J gene TRBJ2-5; D possibly uses TRBD1 or TRBD2 (6 bases each). The DNA end favors TRBJ2-7, so the J call may be wrong. The CDR3 spans 13 residues. In germline, CDR1 is MNHEY, CDR2 SMNVEV (reference sequence). CDR3 region: CASSLWGANEQYF. The CDR3 DNA reads as TGTGCCAGCAGTTTGTGGGGGGCTAACGAGCAGTACTTC.

The chain has TRBV12-3 or TRBV12-4 and TRBJ2-7; TRBD1 or TRBD2 may be the D gene (7 bases each). Deletions cut 6 bases from V and 5 bases from J, with 17 bases between. This CDR3 has 14 residues. DNA for the CDR3: TGTGCCAGCAGCTCCCAGGGGGGGAACCACGAGCAGTACTTC. Translated, it gives CASSSQGGNHEQYF.

This clonotype has a single count. The genes are TRBV4-2 and TRBJ2-7; tentatively, D is TRBD1 or TRBD2 (5 bases each). Germline assignment: CDR1 LGHNA and CDR2 YNFKEQ. Trimming took off 3 bases at V and 1 base at J, with 13 bases between the two ends. The CDR3 totals 15 residues. The CDR3 DNA reads as TGTGCCAGCAGCCAGGGCAAGGGGACGTCCTACGAGCAGTACTTC. Translating it yields CASSQGKGTSYEQYF.

This clonotype was counted a few times. CDR3 DNA sequence: TGCGCCAGCAGCCAAGACGGCAGGGTGCTGGGGGAGCAGTACTTC. It specifies CASSQDGRVLGEQYF. This chain connects TRBV4-1 to TRBJ2-7; D may be TRBD1 (5 bases). The CDR3 totals 15 residues. V dropped 0 bases and J dropped 7 bases, with 16 bases sitting between them. The germline gives CDR1 MGHRA, CDR2 YSYEKL.

This chain uses TRBV7-2 with TRBJ2-1, with D perhaps TRBD2 (5 bases). The CDR3 consists of 15 residues. Germline CDR1 and CDR2: SGHTA and FQGNSA. Trimming took 5 bases from V and 6 from J, leaving 17 bases between them. Here the CDR3 reads CASSPPLGALNEQFF. CDR3 DNA sequence: TGTGCCAGCAGCCCTCCCTTGGGAGCCCTCAATGAGCAGTTCTTC.